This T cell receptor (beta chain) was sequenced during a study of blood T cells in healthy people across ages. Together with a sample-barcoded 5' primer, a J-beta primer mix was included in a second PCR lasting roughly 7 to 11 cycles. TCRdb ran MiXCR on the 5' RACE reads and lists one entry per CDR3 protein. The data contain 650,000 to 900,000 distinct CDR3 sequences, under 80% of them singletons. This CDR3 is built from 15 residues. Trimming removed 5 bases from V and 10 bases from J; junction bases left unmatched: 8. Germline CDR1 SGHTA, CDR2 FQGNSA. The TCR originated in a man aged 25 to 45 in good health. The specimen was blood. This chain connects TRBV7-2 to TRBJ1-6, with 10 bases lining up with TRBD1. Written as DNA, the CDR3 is TGTGCCAGCAGCCCCCGACAGGGGGCGTCGTCACCCCTCCACTTT. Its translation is CASSPRQGASSPLHF. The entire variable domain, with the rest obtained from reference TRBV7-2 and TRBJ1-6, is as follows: GAGVSQSPSNKVTEKGKDVELRCDPISGHTALYWYRQSLGQGLEFLIYFQGNSAPDKSGLPSDRFSAERTGGSVSTLTIQRTQQEDSAVYLCASSPRQGASSPLHFGNGTRLTVT.